This T cell receptor (beta chain) derives from a study of T cells after posttransplantation cyclophosphamide. General study results and limits: Tissue-infiltrating T cells from skin or gut overlapped little with blood T cells. TRB clonality was highly associated with recipient CMV seropositivity and reactivation. Later post-transplant blood repertoires were often dominated by donor CD8+ memory clones.

A remark on this clone: The antigen is unknown.

Assay: immunoSEQ multiplex PCR; the TCRdb copy retains only in-frame clones and omits some. This table has fewer than 900 clones, 64% appearing once. Germline V CDR1 and CDR2: SQVTM, ANQGSEA. Trimming removed 1 base from V and 1 base from J, with 10 bases in between. The CDR3 sequence is 14 residues long. Cyclophosphamide on days +3 and +4 followed busulfan-fludarabine conditioning and a marrow graft. Material: CD8+ T cells sorted from PBMCs, obtained 84 days after allogeneic stem cell transplant with posttransplant cyclophosphamide. The chain has TRBV29-1 and TRBJ1-1; maybe TRBD1 (5 bases). This TCR came from a young adult male patient who received an allogeneic stem cell transplant from a related donor, was CMV-positive, and had no GVHD. The graft donor may have given rise to some T cells. CDR3 protein: CSVEGGGANTEAFF. The CDR3 coding sequence is TGCAGCGTTGAAGGGGGGGGAGCGAACACTGAAGCTTTCTTT.